The TCR beta chain under discussion was sequenced for a study of CD8 T cells in ankylosing spondylitis. General observations from the study: Reactive arthritis synovial fluid and blood were previously reported to contain some motif variants. The study identified a TCR beta motif of under ten highly homologous variants that appeared characteristic of ankylosing spondylitis blood.

This clonotype has more than one count but fewer than ten. The antigen is not known. The length of the CDR3 is 15 residues. The ends were cut back, 6 bases at V and 4 bases at J, with 19 bases in the middle. CDR1 DFQATT and CDR2 SNEGSKA come from the germline V gene (reference sequence). TCRdb processed the 5' RACE reads anew with MiXCR; each CDR3 protein has one entry. The top ten clones hold less than 0.65% of a sample with hundreds of thousands of distinct CDR3 sequences, about 10% of them seen once. The receptor was derived from a male donor with ankylosing spondylitis. Sequenced: blood, either unsorted or a sorted T cell fraction (not recorded which). This chain uses TRBV20-1 with TRBJ1-5; D call uncertain. CDR3 in DNA: TGCAGTGCCCTCCGAAACGGAGAAAGTAATCAGCCCCAGCATTTT. This translates into CSALRNGESNQPQHF.